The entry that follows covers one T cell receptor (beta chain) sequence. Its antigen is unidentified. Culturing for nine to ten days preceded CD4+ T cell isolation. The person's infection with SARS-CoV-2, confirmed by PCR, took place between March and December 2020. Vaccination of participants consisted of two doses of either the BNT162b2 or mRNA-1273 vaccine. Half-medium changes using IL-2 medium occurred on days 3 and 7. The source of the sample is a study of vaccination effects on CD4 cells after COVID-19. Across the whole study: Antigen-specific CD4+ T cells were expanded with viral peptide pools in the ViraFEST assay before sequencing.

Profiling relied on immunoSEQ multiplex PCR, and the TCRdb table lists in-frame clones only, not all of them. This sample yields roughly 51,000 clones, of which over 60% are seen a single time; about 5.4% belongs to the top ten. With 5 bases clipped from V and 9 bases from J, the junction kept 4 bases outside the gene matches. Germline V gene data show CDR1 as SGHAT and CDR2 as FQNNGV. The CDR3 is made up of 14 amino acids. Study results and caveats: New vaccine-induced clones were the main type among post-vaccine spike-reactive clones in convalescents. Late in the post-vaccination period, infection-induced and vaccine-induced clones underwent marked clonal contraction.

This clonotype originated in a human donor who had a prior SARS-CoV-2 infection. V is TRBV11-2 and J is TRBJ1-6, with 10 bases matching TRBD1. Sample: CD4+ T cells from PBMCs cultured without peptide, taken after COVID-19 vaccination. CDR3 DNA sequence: TGTGCCAGCAGCCCGACAGGGGGCGCTTCACCCCTCCACTTT. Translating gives CASSPTGGASPLHF.